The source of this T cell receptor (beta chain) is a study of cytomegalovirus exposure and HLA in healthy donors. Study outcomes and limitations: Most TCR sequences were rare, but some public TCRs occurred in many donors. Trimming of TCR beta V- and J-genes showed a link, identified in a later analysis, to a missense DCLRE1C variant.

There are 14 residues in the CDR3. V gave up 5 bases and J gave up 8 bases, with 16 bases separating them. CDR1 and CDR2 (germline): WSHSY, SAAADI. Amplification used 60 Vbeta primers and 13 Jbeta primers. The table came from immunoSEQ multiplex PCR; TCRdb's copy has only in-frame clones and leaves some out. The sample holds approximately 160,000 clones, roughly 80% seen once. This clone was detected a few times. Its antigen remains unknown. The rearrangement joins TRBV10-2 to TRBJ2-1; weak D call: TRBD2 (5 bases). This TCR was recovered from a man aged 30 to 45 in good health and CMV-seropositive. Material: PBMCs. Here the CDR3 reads CASSPEGAIHEQFF. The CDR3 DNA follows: TGCGCCAGCAGTCCCGAGGGAGCAATCCATGAGCAGTTCTTC.